Sequencing of this T cell receptor (beta chain) was carried out in a study of PD-L1 blockade in urothelial cancer. This clone has a single count. Assay used: immunoSEQ multiplex PCR; TCRdb lists only in-frame clones, some missing. The sample shows tens of thousands of clones, just over 85% of them seen only once. Each individual provided 1 to 8 samples (taken pretreatment and on-treatment). The CDR3 covers 15 residues. The V end was cut by 3 bases, the J end by 3 bases, with 11 bases between. Germline values: CDR1 MGHRA, CDR2 YSYEKL. This chain connects TRBV4-1 to TRBJ1-4, with D tentatively TRBD1 (5 bases). This sequence originates from a man aged 50 or older with urothelial cancer. The sample was PBMCs, taken around atezolizumab (anti-PD-L1) treatment. CDR3 DNA sequence: TGCGCCAGCAGCCACGGGGGAGTATCTAATGAAAAACTGTTTTTT. Protein: CASSHGGVSNEKLFF.